This T cell receptor beta chain was obtained from a study of T cells in Graves' hyperthyroidism and ophthalmopathy. Study outcomes and limitations: Peripheral blood also featured most of the thyroid clonotypes expanded above 0.001.

Exclusions: uncontrolled infection, other autoimmune disease, pregnancy, lactation. The diagnoses drew upon clinical symptoms, serum thyroxine and TRAb, thyroid ultrasound and orbital computed tomography. Source material for PBMCs was around 10 ml fresh peripheral blood. The TCR beta CDR3 regions underwent amplification using RNA transcripts as the source. The TCR CDR3 first-round RT-PCR relied on the HTBI primer set. One entry per CDR3 protein results from TCRdb running MiXCR on the multiplex PCR reads. There are about 530,000 distinct CDR3 sequences in the sample; over 15% occur only once, and roughly 15% lies in the top ten. To note about this clonotype: Antigen unknown.

The TCR was taken from a woman between 18 and 30 years old with Graves' ophthalmopathy. The sequencing sample was made of blood.

CDR3 amino acids: CASSHPNRASANTGELFF. In DNA, the CDR3 is TGTGCCAGCAGCCACCCAAACAGGGCTTCGGCGAACACCGGGGAGCTGTTTTTT. This sequence joins TRBV5-8 and TRBJ2-2, with D possibly being TRBD1 (6 bases). There are 18 residues in the CDR3. The germline CDR1 and CDR2 sequences are SGHTS and YDEGEE. Between the trimmed V and J ends, which lost 4 bases and 0 bases, there was a span of 19 bases.